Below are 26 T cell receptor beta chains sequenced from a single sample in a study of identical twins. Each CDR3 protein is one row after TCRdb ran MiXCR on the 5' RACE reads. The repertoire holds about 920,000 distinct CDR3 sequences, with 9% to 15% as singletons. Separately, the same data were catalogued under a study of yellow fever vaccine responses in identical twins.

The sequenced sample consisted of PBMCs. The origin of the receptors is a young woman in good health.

DNA for the CDR3: TGCAGTGCTAGAGATGGGCACCCGAACACCGGGGAGCTGTTTTTT. Translating gives CSARDGHPNTGELFF. The gene calls are TRBV20-1 and TRBJ2-2; no clear D. The CDR3 length is 15 residues. V was pared by 0 bases and J by 0 bases, with 8 bases between. Germline CDR1 and CDR2: DFQATT and SNEGSKA (reference sequence).

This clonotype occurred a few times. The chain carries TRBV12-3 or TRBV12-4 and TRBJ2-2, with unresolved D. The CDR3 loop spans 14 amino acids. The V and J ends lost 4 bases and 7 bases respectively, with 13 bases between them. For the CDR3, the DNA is TGTGCCAGCAGTTACCGGCAGGTTGGCGGGGAGCTGTTTTTT. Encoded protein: CASSYRQVGGELFF.

CDR3 nucleotide sequence: TGTGCCAGCAGCTTAGGCCTTTTAGGGGGTACGCAGTATTTT. As protein: CASSLGLLGGTQYF. The J gene is TRBJ2-3, the V gene TRBV7-3, with D tentatively TRBD1 (6 bases). V was clipped by 2 bases and J by 8 bases, with 14 bases between them. Germline-derived CDR1 and CDR2 are SGHTA and FQGTGA. The CDR3 extends over 14 amino acids.

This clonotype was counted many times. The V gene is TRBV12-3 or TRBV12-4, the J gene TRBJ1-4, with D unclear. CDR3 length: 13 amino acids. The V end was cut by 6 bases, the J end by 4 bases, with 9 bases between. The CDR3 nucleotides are TGTGCCAGCAGGGATGGGGATAATGAAAAACTGTTTTTT. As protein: CASRDGDNEKLFF.

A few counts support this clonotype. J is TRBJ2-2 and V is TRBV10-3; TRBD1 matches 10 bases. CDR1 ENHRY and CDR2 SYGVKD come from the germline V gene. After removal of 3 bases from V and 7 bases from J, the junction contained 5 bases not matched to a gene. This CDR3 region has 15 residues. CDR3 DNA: TGTGCCATCAGTGAACCCGGACAGGGGGTCGGGGAGCTGTTTTTT. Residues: CAISEPGQGVGELFF.

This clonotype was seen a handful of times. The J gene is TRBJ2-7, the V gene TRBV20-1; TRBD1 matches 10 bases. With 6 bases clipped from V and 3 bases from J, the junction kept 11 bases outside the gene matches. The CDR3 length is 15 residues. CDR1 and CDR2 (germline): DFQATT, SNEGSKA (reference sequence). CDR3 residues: CSALGTGTGVYEQYF. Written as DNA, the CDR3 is TGCAGTGCGCTGGGCACCGGGACAGGGGTCTACGAGCAGTACTTC.

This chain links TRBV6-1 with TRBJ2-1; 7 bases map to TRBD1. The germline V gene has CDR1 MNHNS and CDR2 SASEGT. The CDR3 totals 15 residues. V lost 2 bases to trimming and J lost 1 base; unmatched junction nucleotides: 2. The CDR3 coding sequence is TGTGCCAGCAGTGAAAGGGACAGTTCCTACAATGAGCAGTTCTTC. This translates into CASSERDSSYNEQFF.

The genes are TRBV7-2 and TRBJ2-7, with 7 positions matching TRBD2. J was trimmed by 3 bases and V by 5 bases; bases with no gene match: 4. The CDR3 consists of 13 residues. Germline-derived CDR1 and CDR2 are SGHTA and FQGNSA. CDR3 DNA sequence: TGTGCCAGCAGCATTAGCGGGTTCTACGAGCAGTACTTC. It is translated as CASSISGFYEQYF.

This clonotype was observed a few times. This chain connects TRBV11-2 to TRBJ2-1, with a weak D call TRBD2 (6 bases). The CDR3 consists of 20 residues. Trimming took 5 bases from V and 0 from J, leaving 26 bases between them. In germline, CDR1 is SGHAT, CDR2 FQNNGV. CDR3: CASSVWDSQHFLSSYNEQFF. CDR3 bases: TGTGCCAGCAGCGTCTGGGACTCACAGCATTTCCTCAGCTCCTACAATGAGCAGTTCTTC.

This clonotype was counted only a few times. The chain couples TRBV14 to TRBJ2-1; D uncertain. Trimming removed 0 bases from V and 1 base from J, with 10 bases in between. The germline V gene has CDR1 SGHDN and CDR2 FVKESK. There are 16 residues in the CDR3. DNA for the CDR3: TGTGCCAGCAGCCAAGATTGGGTCATGTCCTACAATGAGCAGTTCTTC. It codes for CASSQDWVMSYNEQFF.

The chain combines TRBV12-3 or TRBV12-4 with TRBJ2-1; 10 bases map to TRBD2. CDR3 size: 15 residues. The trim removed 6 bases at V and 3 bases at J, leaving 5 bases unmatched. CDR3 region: CASRPGTSVYNEQFF. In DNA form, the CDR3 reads TGTGCCAGCAGGCCCGGGACTAGCGTCTACAATGAGCAGTTCTTC.

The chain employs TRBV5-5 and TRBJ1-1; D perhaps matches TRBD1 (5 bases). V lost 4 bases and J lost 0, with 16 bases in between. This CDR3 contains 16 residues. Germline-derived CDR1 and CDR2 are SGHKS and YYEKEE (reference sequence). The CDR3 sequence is CASSRGGGFLNTEAFF. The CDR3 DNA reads TGTGCCAGCAGCCGCGGGGGGGGATTTTTGAACACTGAAGCTTTCTTT.

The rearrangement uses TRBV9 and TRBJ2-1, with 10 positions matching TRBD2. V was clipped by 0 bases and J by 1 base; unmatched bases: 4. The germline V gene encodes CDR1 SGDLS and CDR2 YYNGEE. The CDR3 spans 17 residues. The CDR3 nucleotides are TGTGCCAGCAGCGTAGAAGCTAGCGGGGGATCCTACAATGAGCAGTTCTTC. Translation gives CASSVEASGGSYNEQFF.

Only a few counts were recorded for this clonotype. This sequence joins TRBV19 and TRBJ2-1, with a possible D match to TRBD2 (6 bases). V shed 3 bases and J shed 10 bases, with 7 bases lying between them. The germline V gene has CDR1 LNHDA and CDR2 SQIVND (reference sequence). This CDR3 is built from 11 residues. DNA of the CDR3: TGTGCCAGTAGTATTGGGGGGGAGCAGTTCTTC. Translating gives CASSIGGEQFF.

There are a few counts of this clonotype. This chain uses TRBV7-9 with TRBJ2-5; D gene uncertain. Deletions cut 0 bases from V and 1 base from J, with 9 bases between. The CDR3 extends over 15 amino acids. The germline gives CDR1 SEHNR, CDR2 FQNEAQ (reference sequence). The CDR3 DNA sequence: TGTGCCAGCAGCTTAGCGAAAGTTTCCCAAGAGACCCAGTACTTC. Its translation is CASSLAKVSQETQYF. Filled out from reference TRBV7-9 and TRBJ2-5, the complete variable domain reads DTGVSQNPRHKITKRGQNVTFRCDPISEHNRLYWYRQTLGQGPEFLTYFQNEAQLEKSRLLSDRFSAERPKGSFSTLEIQRTEQGDSAMYLCASSLAKVSQETQYFGPGTRLLVL.

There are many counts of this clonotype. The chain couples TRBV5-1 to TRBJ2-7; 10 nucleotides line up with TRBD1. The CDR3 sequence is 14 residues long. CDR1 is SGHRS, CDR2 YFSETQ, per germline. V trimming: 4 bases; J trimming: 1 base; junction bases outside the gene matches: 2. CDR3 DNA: TGCGCCAGCAGCCCGGGACAGGGGTCCTACGAGCAGTACTTC. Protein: CASSPGQGSYEQYF.

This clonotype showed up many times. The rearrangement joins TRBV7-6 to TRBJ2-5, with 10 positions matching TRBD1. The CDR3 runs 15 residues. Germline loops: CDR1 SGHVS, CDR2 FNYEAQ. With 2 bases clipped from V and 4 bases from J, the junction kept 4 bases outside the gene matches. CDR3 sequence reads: CASSLWTGGIETQYF. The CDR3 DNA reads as TGTGCCAGCAGCTTATGGACAGGGGGAATAGAGACCCAGTACTTC.

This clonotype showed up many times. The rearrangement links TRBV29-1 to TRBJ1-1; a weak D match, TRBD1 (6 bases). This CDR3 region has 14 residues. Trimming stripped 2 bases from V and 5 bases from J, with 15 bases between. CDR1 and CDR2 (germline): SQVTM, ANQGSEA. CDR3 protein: CSVEYRAQETEAFF. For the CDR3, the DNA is TGCAGCGTTGAATACAGGGCTCAGGAGACTGAAGCTTTCTTT.

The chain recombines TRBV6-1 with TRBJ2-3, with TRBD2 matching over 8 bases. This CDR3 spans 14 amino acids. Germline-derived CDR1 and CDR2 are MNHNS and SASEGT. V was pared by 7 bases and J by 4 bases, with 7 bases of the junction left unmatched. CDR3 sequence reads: CASKSGSFADTQYF. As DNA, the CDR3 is TGTGCCAGCAAAAGCGGGAGCTTCGCAGATACGCAGTATTTT.

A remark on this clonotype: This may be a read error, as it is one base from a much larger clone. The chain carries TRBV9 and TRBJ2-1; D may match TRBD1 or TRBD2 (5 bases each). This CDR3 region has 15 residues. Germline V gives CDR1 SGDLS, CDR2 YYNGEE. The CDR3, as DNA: TGTGCCAGCGGCGTAGTGCCTCACCTGAGGGACGAGCAGTTCTTC. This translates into CASGVVPHLRDEQFF.

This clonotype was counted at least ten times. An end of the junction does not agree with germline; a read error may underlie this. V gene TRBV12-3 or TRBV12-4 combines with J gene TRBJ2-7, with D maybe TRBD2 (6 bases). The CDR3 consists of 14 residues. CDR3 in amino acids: CASSLATYSYEQYF. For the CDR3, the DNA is TGTGCCAGCAGTCTAGCGACCTACTCCTACGAGCAGTACTTC.

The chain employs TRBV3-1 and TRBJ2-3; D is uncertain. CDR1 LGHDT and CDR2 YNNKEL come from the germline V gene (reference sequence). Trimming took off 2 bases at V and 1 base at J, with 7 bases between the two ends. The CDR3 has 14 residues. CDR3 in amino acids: CASSQFGRTDTQYF. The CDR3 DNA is TGTGCCAGCAGCCAATTCGGACGCACAGATACGCAGTATTTT.

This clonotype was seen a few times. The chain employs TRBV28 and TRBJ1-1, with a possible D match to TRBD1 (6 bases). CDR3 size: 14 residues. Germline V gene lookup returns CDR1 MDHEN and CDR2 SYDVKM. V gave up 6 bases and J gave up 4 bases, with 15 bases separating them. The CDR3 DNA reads TGTGCCAGCAGAGTTTCGGGGGGCAGCACTGAAGCTTTCTTT. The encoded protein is CASRVSGGSTEAFF.

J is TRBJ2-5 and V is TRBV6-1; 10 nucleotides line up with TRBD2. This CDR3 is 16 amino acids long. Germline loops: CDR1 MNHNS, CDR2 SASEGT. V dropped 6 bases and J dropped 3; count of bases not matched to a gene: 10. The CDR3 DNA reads TGTGCCAGCAGCGCCGGGACTAGCGCCTCAAAAGAGACCCAGTACTTC. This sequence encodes CASSAGTSASKETQYF.

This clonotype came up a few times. Written as DNA, the CDR3 is TGTGCCAGCAGCTTAGAACTCACGGGGGGGACCAGAAATGAGCAGTTCTTC. It codes for CASSLELTGGTRNEQFF. This rearrangement joins TRBV11-3 to TRBJ2-1; 8 positions match TRBD2. Germline loops: CDR1 SGHNT, CDR2 YENEEA. The V segment lost 0 bases and the J segment 7 bases; nucleotides outside the gene matches: 11. The CDR3 runs 17 residues.

The CDR3 DNA reads TGTGCCAGCAGCTTCAGACGGAAATACGAGCAGTACGTC. Residues: CASSFRRKYEQYV. V and J are TRBV11-2 and TRBJ2-7, with D hard to call. Trimming shortened V by 3 bases and J by 4 bases, and 10 bases separated the two germline ends. This CDR3 has 13 amino acids. In germline, CDR1 is SGHAT, CDR2 FQNNGV.